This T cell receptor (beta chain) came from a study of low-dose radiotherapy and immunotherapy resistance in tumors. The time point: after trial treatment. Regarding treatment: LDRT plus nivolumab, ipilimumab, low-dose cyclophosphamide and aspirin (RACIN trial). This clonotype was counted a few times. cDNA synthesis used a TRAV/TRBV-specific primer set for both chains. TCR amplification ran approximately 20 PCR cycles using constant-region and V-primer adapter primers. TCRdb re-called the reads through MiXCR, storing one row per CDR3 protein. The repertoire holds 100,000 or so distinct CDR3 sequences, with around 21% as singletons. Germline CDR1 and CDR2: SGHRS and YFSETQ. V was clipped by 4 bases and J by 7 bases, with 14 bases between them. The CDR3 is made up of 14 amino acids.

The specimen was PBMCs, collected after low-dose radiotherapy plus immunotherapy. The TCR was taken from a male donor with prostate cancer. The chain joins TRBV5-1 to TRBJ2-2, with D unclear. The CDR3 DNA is TGCGCCAGCAGCGCGGACCCCGACGGCGGGGAGCTGTTTTTT. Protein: CASSADPDGGELFF.